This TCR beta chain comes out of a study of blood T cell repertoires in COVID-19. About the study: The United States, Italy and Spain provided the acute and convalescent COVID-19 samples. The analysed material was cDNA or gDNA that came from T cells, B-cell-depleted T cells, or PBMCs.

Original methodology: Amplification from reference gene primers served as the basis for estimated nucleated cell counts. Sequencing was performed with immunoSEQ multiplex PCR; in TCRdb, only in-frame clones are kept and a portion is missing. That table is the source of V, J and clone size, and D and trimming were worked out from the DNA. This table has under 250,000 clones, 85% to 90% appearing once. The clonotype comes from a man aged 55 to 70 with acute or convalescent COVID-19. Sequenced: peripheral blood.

In DNA form, the CDR3 reads TGTGCCAGTATGCCGGGACAGGGGGTTGGATATGGCTACACCTTC. It translates to CASMPGQGVGYGYTF. The rearrangement links TRBV19 to TRBJ1-2; TRBD1 aligns across 11 bases. The CDR3 is 15 amino acids. With V trimmed by 7 bases and J by 5 bases, 9 bases remained unmatched. The germline CDR1 and CDR2 sequences are LNHDA and SQIVND (reference sequence).